The entry below gives a single T cell receptor (beta chain) sequence along with its context. The ends lost 5 bases at V and 8 bases at J; junction bases unmatched: 6. Germline V gives CDR1 SNHLY, CDR2 FYNNEI. This CDR3 is 13 amino acids long. The source of the sample is a study of blood T cell repertoires in COVID-19. Profiling relied on immunoSEQ multiplex PCR, and the TCRdb table lists in-frame clones only, not all of them. Among roughly 68,000 clones listed, roughly 80% were seen once. Sequencing was performed on peripheral blood. V usage is TRBV2 and J usage is TRBJ1-1; 9 bases match TRBD1. This sequence was found in a man aged 45-65 years with active COVID-19. In DNA form, the CDR3 reads TGTGCCAGCAGTCAAGGACAGGGGCTCGAAGCTTTCTTT. Its translation is CASSQGQGLEAFF.